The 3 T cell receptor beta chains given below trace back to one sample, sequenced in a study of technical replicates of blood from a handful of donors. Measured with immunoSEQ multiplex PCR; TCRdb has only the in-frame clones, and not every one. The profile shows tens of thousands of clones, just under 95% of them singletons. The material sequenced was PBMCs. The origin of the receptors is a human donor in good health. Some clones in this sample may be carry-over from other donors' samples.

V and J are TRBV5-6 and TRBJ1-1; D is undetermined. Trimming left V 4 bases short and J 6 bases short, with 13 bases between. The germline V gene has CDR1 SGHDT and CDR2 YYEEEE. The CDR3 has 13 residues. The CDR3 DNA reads TGTGCCAGCAGCACCGGTGGAGCTGCTGAAGCTTTCTTT. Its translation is CASSTGGAAEAFF.

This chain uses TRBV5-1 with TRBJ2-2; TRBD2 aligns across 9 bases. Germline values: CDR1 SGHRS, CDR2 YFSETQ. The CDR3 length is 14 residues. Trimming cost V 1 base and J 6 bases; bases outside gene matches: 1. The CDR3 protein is CASSLLAGPGELFF. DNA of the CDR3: TGCGCCAGCAGCTTGCTAGCGGGGCCCGGGGAGCTGTTTTTT.

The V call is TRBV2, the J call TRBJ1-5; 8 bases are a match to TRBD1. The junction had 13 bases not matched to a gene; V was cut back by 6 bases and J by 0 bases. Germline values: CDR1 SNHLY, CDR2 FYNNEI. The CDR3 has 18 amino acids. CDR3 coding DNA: TGTGCCAGCAGAGAGGACAGGGTGGGGTTTTATAGCAATCAGCCCCAGCATTTT. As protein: CASREDRVGFYSNQPQHF.